The present T cell receptor beta chain was sequenced within a study of CD8+ T cells in alopecia areata. Study-wide results and caveats: Alopecia totalis/universalis scalp especially showed more expanded CD8+ clones than normal scalp. Patients shared TCRs less clearly than mice did, possibly for HLA-related reasons.

The investigators collected lesional scalp punch biopsies and peripheral blood from alopecia areata patients. This clone has only one observation. Its antigen is still unknown. Reverse transcribed after extraction, RNA yielded cDNA as the sequencing template. The data were produced by immunoSEQ multiplex PCR, yet TCRdb's version contains in-frame clones alone and is incomplete. The table has more than 12,000 clones, 55% to 60% seen once. After removal of 4 bases from V and 5 bases from J, the junction contained 2 bases not matched to a gene. The germline V gene has CDR1 MNHNS and CDR2 SASEGT. The CDR3 spans 15 residues.

Sequences were derived from skin, sampled at week 0. The gene calls are TRBV6-1 and TRBJ2-1, with TRBD2 identical over 13 bases. This TCR was recovered from a human donor with alopecia areata. The CDR3 loop reads CASSVLAGGNNEQFF. In DNA, the CDR3 is TGTGCCAGCAGTGTACTAGCGGGGGGGAACAATGAGCAGTTCTTC.